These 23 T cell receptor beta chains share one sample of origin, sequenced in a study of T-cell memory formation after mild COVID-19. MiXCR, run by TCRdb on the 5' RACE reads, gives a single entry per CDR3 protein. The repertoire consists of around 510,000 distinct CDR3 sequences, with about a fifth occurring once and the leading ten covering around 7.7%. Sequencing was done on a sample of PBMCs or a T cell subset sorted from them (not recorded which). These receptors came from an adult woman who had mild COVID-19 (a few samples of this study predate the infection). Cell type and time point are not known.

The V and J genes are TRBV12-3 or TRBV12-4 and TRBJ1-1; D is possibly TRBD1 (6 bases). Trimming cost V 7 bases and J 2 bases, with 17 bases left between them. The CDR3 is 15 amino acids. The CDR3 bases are TGTGCCAGCATATCGGGACAAGGGCTAAACACTGAAGCTTTCTTT. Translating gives CASISGQGLNTEAFF.

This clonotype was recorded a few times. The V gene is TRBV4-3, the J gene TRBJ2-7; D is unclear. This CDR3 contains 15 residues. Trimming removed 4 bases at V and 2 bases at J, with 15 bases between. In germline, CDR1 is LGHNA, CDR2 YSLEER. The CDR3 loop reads CASSLHTSSPYEQYF. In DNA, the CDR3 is TGCGCCAGCAGCCTTCATACCTCCTCCCCCTACGAGCAGTACTTC.

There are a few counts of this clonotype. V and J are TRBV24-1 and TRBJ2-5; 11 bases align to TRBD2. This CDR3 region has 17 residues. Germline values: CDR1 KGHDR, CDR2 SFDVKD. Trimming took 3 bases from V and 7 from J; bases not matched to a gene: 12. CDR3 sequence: CATSDATSGTPTGTQYF. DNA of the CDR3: TGTGCCACCAGTGATGCGACTAGCGGGACGCCAACGGGGACCCAGTACTTC.

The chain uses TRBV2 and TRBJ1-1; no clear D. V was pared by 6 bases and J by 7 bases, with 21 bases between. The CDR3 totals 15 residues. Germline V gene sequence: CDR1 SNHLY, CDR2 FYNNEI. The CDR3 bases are TGTGCCAGCAGCGAAAGAGGGAGGGAGAGCGGTGAAGCTTTCTTT. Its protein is CASSERGRESGEAFF.

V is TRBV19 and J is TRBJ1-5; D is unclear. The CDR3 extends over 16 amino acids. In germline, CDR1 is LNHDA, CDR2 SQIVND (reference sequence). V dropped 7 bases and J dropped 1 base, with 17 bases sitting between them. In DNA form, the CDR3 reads TGTGCCAGTATCCCCCGGGGAGAATGGAGCAATCAGCCCCAGCATTTT. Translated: CASIPRGEWSNQPQHF.

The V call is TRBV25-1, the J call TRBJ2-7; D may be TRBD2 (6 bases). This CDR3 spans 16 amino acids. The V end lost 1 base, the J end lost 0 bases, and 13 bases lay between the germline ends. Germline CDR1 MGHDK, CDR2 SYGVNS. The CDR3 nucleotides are TGTGCCAGCAGTGAATGGGGGGACTCAAGCTCCTACGAGCAGTACTTC. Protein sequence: CASSEWGDSSSYEQYF.

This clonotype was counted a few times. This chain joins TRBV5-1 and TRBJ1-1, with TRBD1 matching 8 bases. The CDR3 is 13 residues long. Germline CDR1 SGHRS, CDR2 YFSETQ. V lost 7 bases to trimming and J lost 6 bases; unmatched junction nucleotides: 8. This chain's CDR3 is CASRMQGAAEAFF. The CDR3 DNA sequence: TGCGCCAGCCGCATGCAGGGGGCTGCTGAAGCTTTCTTT. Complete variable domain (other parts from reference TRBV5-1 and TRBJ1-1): KAGVTQTPRYLIKTRGQQVTLSCSPISGHRSVSWYQQTPGQGLQFLFEYFSETQRNKGNFPGRFSGRQFSNSRSEMNVSTLELGDSALYLCASRMQGAAEAFFGQGTRLTVV.

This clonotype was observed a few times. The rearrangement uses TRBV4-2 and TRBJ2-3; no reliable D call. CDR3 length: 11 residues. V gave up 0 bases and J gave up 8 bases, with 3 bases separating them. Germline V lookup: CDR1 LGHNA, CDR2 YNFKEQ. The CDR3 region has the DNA TGTGCCAGCAGCCAAGACTTTACGCAGTATTTT. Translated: CASSQDFTQYF.

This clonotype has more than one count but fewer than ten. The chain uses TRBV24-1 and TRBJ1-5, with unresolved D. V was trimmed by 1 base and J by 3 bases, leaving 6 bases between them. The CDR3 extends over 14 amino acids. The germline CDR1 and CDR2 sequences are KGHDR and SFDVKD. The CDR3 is CATSDFLSNQPQHF. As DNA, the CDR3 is TGTGCCACCAGTGATTTTTTATCCAATCAGCCCCAGCATTTT.

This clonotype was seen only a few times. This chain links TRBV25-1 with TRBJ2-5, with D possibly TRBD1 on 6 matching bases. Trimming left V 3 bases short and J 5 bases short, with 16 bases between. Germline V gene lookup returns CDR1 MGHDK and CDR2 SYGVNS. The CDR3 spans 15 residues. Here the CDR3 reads CASSERSGAWETQYF. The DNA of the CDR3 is TGTGCCAGCAGTGAGCGGTCAGGGGCGTGGGAGACCCAGTACTTC.

The CDR3 protein is CASSSDGEGTQYF. As DNA, the CDR3 is TGTGCCAGCAGCTCCGACGGGGAGGGTACGCAGTATTTT. J is TRBJ2-3 and V is TRBV7-3; TRBD2 matches at 7 bases. CDR3 length equals 13 residues. Germline V gene sequence: CDR1 SGHTA, CDR2 FQGTGA. V shed 4 bases, J shed 8 bases, and the junction held 6 bases outside the gene matches.

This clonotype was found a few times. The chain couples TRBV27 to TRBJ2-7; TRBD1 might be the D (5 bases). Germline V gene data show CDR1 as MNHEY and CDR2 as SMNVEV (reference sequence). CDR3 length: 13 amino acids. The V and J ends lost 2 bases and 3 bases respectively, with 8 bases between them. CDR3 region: CASSLDTGYEQYF. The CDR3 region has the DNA TGTGCCAGCAGTTTAGACACAGGCTACGAGCAGTACTTC.

The CDR3 DNA is TGCAGCGGGATGGGGGGCACTGAAGCTTTCTTT. Encoded protein: CSGMGGTEAFF. This sequence joins TRBV29-1 and TRBJ1-1, with a tentative D call TRBD1 (5 bases). The CDR3 totals 11 residues. Per the germline V gene, CDR1 is SQVTM and CDR2 is ANQGSEA. V was clipped by 7 bases and J by 4 bases, with 10 bases between them.

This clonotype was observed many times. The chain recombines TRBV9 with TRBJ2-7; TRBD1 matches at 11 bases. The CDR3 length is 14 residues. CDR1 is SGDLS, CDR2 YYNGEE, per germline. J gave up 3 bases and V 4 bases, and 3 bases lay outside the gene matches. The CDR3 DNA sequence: TGTGCCAGCAGCACCGGGACAGGGGGCTACGAGCAGTACTTC. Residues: CASSTGTGGYEQYF.

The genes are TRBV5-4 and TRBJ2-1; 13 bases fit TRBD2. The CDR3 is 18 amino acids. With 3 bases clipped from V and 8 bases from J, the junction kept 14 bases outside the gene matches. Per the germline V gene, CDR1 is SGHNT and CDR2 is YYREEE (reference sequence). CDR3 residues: CASSWGPGLAGLSHEQFF. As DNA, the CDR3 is TGTGCCAGCAGCTGGGGCCCGGGACTAGCGGGACTGTCTCATGAGCAGTTCTTC.

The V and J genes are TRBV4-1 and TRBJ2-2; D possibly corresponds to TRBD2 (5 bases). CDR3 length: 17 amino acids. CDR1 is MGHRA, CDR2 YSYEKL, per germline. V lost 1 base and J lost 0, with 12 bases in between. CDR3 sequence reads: CASSQGTGFTNTGELFF. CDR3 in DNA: TGCGCCAGCAGCCAAGGTACGGGATTCACGAACACCGGGGAGCTGTTTTTT.

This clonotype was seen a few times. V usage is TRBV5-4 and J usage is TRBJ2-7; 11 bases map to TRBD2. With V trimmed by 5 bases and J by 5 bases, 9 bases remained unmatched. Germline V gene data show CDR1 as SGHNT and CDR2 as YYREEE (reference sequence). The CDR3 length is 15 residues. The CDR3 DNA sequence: TGTGCCAGCAGTCAACCTAGCGGGGGGTTCAACGAGCAGTACTTC. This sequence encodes CASSQPSGGFNEQYF.

The CDR3 spells CATSDLRGQNNEQFF. The CDR3 DNA follows: TGTGCCACCAGTGATTTGCGGGGGCAGAACAATGAGCAGTTCTTC. The chain recombines TRBV24-1 with TRBJ2-1; either TRBD1 or TRBD2 may supply D (6 bases each). CDR1 is KGHDR and CDR2 is SFDVKD in the germline V gene. V was cut by 0 bases and J by 5 bases, with 10 bases left in between. This CDR3 is built from 15 residues.

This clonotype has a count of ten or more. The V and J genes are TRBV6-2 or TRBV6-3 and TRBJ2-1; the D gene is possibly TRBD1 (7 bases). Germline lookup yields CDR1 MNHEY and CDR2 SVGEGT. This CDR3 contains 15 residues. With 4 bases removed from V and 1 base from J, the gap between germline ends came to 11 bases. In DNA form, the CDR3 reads TGTGCCAGCAGTTGGGCAGGGGGGTCCTACAATGAGCAGTTCTTC. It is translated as CASSWAGGSYNEQFF.

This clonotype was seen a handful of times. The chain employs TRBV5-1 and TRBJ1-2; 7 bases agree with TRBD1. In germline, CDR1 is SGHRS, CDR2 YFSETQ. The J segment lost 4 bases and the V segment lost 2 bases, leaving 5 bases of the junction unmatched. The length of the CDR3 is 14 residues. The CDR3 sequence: CASSFETGSYGYTF. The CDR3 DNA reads TGCGCCAGCAGCTTCGAGACAGGGAGCTATGGCTACACCTTC.

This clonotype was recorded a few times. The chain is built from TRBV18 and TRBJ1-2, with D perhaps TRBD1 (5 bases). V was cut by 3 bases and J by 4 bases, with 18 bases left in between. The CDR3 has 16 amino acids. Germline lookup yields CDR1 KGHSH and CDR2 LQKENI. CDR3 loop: CASSPGITQGSYGYTF. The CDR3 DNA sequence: TGTGCCAGCTCACCGGGCATTACCCAGGGATCCTATGGCTACACCTTC. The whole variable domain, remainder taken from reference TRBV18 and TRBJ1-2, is NAGVMQNPRHLVRRRGQEARLRCSPMKGHSHVYWYRQLPEEGLKFMVYLQKENIIDESGMPKERFSAEFPKEGPSILRIQQVVRGDSAAYFCASSPGITQGSYGYTFGSGTRLTVV.

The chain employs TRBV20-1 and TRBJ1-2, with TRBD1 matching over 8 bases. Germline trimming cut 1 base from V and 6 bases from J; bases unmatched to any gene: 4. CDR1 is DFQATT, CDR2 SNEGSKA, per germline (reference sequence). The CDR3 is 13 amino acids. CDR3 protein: CSARAGTGHGYTF. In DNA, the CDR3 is TGCAGTGCTAGAGCCGGGACAGGACATGGCTACACCTTC.

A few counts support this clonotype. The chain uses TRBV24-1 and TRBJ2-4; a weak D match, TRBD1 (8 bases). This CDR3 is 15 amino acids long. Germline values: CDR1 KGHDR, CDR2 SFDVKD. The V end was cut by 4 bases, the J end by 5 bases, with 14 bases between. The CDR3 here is CATSDHRGGENIQYF. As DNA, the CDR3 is TGTGCCACCAGTGACCACAGGGGGGGCGAAAACATTCAGTACTTC.